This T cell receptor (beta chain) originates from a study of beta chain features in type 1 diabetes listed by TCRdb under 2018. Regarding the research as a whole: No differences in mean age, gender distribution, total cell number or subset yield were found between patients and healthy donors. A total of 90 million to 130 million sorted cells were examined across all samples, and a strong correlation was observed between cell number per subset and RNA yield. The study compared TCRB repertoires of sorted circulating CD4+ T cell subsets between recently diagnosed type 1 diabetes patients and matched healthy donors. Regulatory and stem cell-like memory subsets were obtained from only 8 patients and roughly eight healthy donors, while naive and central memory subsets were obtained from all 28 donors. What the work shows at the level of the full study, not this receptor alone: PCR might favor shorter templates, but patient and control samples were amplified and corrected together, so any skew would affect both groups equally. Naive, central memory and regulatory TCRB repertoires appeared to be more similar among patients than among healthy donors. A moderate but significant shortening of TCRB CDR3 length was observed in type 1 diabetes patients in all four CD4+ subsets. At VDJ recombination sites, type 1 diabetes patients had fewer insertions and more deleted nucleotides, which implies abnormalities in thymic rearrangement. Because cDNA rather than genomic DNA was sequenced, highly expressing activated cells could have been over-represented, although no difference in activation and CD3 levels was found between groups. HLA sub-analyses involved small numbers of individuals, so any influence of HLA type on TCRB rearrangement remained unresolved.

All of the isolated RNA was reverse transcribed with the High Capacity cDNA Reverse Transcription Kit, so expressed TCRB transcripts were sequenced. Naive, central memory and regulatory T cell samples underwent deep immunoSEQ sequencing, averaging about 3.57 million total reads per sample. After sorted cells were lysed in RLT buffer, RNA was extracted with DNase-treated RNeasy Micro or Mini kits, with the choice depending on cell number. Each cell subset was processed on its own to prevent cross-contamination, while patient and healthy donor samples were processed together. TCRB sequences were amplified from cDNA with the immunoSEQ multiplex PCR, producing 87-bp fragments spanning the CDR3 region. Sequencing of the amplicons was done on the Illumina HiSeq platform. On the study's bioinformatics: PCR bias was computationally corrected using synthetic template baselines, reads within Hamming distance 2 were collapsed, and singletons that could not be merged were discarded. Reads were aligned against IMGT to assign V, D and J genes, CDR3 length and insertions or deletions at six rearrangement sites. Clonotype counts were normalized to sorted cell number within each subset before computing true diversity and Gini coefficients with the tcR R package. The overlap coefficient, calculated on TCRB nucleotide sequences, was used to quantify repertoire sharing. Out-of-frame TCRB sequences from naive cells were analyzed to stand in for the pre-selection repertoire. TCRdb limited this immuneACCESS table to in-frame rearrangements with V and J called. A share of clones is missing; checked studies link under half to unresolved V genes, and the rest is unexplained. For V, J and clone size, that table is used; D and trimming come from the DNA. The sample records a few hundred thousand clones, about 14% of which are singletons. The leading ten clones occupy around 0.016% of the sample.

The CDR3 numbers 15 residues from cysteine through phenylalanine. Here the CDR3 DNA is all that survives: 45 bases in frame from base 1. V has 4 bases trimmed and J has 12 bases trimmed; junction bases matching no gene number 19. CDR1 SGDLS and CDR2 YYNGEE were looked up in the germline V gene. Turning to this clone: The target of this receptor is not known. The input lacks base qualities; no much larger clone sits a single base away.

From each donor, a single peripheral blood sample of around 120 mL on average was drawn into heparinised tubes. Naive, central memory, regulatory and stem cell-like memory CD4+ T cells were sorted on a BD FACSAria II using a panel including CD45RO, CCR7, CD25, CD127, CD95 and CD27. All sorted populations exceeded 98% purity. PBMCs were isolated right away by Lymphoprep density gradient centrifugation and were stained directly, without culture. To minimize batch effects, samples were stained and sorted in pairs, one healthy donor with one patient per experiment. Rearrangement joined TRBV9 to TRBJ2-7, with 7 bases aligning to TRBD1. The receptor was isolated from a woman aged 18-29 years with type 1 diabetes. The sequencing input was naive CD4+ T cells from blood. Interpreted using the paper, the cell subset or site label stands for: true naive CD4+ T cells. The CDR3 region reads CASSLGQKTFLGAYF. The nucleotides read TGTGCCAGCAGCTTGGGACAGAAAACCTTTCTCGGGGCGTACTTC. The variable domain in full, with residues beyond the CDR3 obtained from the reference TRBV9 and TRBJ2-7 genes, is DSGVTQTPKHLITATGQRVTLRCSPRSGDLSVYWYQQSLDQGLQFLIQYYNGEERAKGNILERFSAQQFPDLHSELNLSSLELGDSALYFCASSLGQKTFLGAYFGPGTRLTVT.